The rows below give T cell receptor beta chains drawn from one sample of a study of OX40 agonist ivuxolimab in advanced cancers. Produced via immunoSEQ multiplex PCR; TCRdb's table is partial and in-frame only. The data show some 19,000 clones, under 90% seen once. The material sequenced was CD4+ or CD8+ T cells sorted from blood, taken in a trial of the OX40 agonist ivuxolimab. All receptors derive from an adult with an advanced solid tumor such as melanoma, head and neck, liver or kidney cancer. Each CDR3 is given with its conserved first and last residue. The D gene is left open where the match is weak. Where a row states a size, it is once, few, many or the class of an expanded clone; other rows omit it.

D gene	V gene	CDR3 length	J gene	clone size	CDR3 DNA	CDR3 protein
-	TRBV7-9	15	TRBJ2-7	-	TGTGCCAGCAGCTTAGAGGTAGGGAGCTCCTACGAGCAGTACTTC	CASSLEVGSSYEQYF
-	TRBV7-9	14	TRBJ1-5	-	TGTGCCAGCAGCCCTCTTTATAGCAATCAGCCCCAGCATTTT	CASSPLYSNQPQHF
TRBD2	TRBV27	14	TRBJ2-1	few	TGTGCCAGCATGCCAATCGGGACTAACAATGAGCAGTTCTTC	CASMPIGTNNEQFF
-	TRBV9	12	TRBJ2-1	-	TGTGCCAGCAGCCTAAGGGTTGATGAGCAGTTCTTC	CASSLRVDEQFF
-	TRBV6-5	15	TRBJ1-4	-	TGTGCCAGCAGTTACTCTACGGGGCCTAGGGAAAAACTGTTTTTT	CASSYSTGPREKLFF
TRBD2	TRBV30	19	TRBJ2-5	-	TGTGCCTGGAGTGTATTTGGACTAGCGGGAAGGGGTAGCGAAGAGACCCAGTACTTC	CAWSVFGLAGRGSEETQYF
-	TRBV7-9	13	TRBJ1-5	-	TGTGCCAGCAGCTTTGGGGAGAATCAGCCCCAGCATTTT	CASSFGENQPQHF
TRBD1	TRBV7-9	16	TRBJ2-7	-	TGTGCCAGCAGCTCGGACAGGACCTTAAATTCCTACGAGCAGTACTTC	CASSSDRTLNSYEQYF
TRBD1	TRBV11-2	15	TRBJ2-7	few	TGTGCCAGCAGCTCATGGGACAGACAATCCTACGAGCAGTACTTC	CASSSWDRQSYEQYF
TRBD1	TRBV6-6	14	TRBJ2-7	-	TGTGCCAGCAGTTCCCCGGACAGGCCTCACGAGCAGTACTTC	CASSSPDRPHEQYF
TRBD1	TRBV28	15	TRBJ1-5	-	TGTGCCAGCAGTTTAGGTACAGGGGGCTATCAGCCCCAGCATTTT	CASSLGTGGYQPQHF
TRBD2	TRBV5-1	14	TRBJ2-5	-	TGCGCCAGCTTCACCGGGGGGACCCAAGAGACCCAGTACTTC	CASFTGGTQETQYF
-	TRBV7-9	14	TRBJ1-2	-	TGTGCCAGCAGCGCTAGCGAGGGAGCTTGGGGCTACACCTTC	CASSASEGAWGYTF
-	TRBV19	11	TRBJ1-1	-	TGTGCCAGTCAGCAGAACACTGAAGCTTTCTTT	CASQQNTEAFF
-	TRBV9	14	TRBJ1-4	few	TGTGCCAGCAGCATGACTCACTTAAGGGAAAAACTGTTTTTT	CASSMTHLREKLFF
TRBD1	TRBV18	16	TRBJ1-1	-	TGTGCCAGCTCCCGCGACAGGGAGTGGTGGTACACTGAAGCTTTCTTT	CASSRDREWWYTEAFF
TRBD1	TRBV6-5	15	TRBJ2-7	-	TGTGCCAGCAGTTACTCCGGGACAGGGGGTAACGAGCAGTACTTC	CASSYSGTGGNEQYF
TRBD1	TRBV4-1	18	TRBJ1-4	-	TGCGCCAGCAGCCACAGCAGACAGGGAAACCCCACTAATGAAAAACTGTTTTTT	CASSHSRQGNPTNEKLFF
-	TRBV11-2	17	TRBJ2-2	-	TGTGCCAGCAGCTTATTTAAGTGGCAGGGTTTGGACGGGGAGCTGTTTTTT	CASSLFKWQGLDGELFF
-	TRBV5-6	13	TRBJ2-7	-	TGTGCCAGCAGCTTGGGGATACCGAACGAGCAGTACTTC	CASSLGIPNEQYF
-	TRBV13	12	TRBJ2-3	-	TGTGCCAGCAGCCACCCCCCAGATACGCAGTATTTT	CASSHPPDTQYF
-	TRBV11-2	15	TRBJ2-3	-	TGTGCCAGCAGCTTAGCTGCGCTACACACAGATACGCAGTATTTT	CASSLAALHTDTQYF
-	TRBV27	13	TRBJ2-6	-	TGTGCCAGCAGTTTGGGCGGGGCCAACGTCCTGACTTTC	CASSLGGANVLTF
-	TRBV7-6	15	TRBJ2-3	-	TGTGCCAGCAGTTCCGGAGGGGGAAGAGTGGCTACGCAGTATTTT	CASSSGGGRVATQYF
TRBD2	TRBV9	19	TRBJ2-1	-	TGTGCCAGCAGCGCCCCAGGAGATAGCGGGAGGGCCGTCTACAATGAGCAGTTCTTC	CASSAPGDSGRAVYNEQFF
-	TRBV7-9	12	TRBJ2-7	-	TGTGCCAGCAGCCAATACCAGAGGGGCCGAATCTTC	CASSQYQRGRIF
TRBD1	TRBV16	15	TRBJ2-2	-	TGTGCCAGCAGCCGACAGGGCGCGAACACCGGGGAGCTGTTTTTT	CASSRQGANTGELFF
-	TRBV16	13	TRBJ2-7	-	TGTGCCAGCAGCCCTCAAGCCGGGGACGAGCAGTACTTC	CASSPQAGDEQYF
-	TRBV7-3	14	TRBJ2-3	-	TGTGCCAGCAGGGACTACCGCCTCACAGATACGCAGTATTTT	CASRDYRLTDTQYF
-	TRBV10-3	14	TRBJ1-4	-	TGTGCCATCAGTGTGGGGGGTTCTAATGAAAAACTGTTTTTT	CAISVGGSNEKLFF
TRBD1	TRBV7-2	15	TRBJ2-1	once	TGTGCCAGCAGCTTTGGGACAGAAATTGACGATGAGCAGTTCTTC	CASSFGTEIDDEQFF
-	TRBV9	16	TRBJ2-5	-	TGTGCCAGCAGCTTGTCCTACAGGGCCTCCCAAGAGACCCAGTACTTC	CASSLSYRASQETQYF
-	TRBV7-3	12	TRBJ2-5	-	TGTGCCAGCAGCCTCGACTCGGAGACCCAGTACTTC	CASSLDSETQYF
-	TRBV15	15	TRBJ1-2	few	TGTGCCACCAGCAGAGTTAGGACGGATCGATGGGGCTACACCTTC	CATSRVRTDRWGYTF
TRBD2	TRBV19	16	TRBJ2-7	-	TGTGCCAGTAGTATTGGACTAGCGGGCATGTATTACGAGCAGTACTTC	CASSIGLAGMYYEQYF
TRBD2	TRBV9	16	TRBJ2-1	medium-sized	TGTGCCAGCAGCGTACCCAGCGGGGGACCCTACAATGAGCAGTTCTTC	CASSVPSGGPYNEQFF
-	TRBV7-9	16	TRBJ1-5	-	TGTGCCAGCAGCTCCCAGGGGCGGGAGGGCAATCAGCCCCAGCATTTT	CASSSQGREGNQPQHF
-	TRBV4-1	17	TRBJ2-7	-	TGCGCCAGCAGCCAAGAAAGTGGACCGGGAGCACCCTACGAGCAGTACTTC	CASSQESGPGAPYEQYF
TRBD2	TRBV27	16	TRBJ2-7	-	TGTGCCACTACCGAGGCACGCGGGGGGGCCGCCTACGAGCAGTACTTC	CATTEARGGAAYEQYF
-	TRBV6-1	15	TRBJ1-1	-	TGTGCCAGCAGTGAAGGGATCACTATGAACACTGAAGCTTTCTTT	CASSEGITMNTEAFF
-	TRBV7-8	16	TRBJ2-7	-	TGTGCCAGCAGCTGGGCCCAGCGGGCGGATAGGTACGAGCAGTACTTC	CASSWAQRADRYEQYF
-	TRBV15	15	TRBJ1-2	-	TGTGCCACCAGCAGAGAACAGACACTACTCTATGGCTACACCTTC	CATSREQTLLYGYTF
TRBD1	TRBV9	17	TRBJ1-4	-	TGTGCCAGCAGCGTAGGGACAGGCGGACCAACTAATGAAAAACTGTTTTTT	CASSVGTGGPTNEKLFF
-	TRBV5-5	15	TRBJ1-1	-	TGTGCCAGCAGCTTCAACATGCAGCTCCGGGTTGAAGCTTTCTTT	CASSFNMQLRVEAFF
-	TRBV5-5	14	TRBJ1-4	-	TGTGCCAGCAGCCATGGTGGGGTTAATGAAAAACTGTTTTTT	CASSHGGVNEKLFF
TRBD1	TRBV28	17	TRBJ2-2	once	TGTGCCAGCATCCCCCTGGGCGGGGACAGGGGGTTCGGGGAGCTGTTTTTT	CASIPLGGDRGFGELFF
TRBD1	TRBV6-5	15	TRBJ2-2	-	TGTGCCAGCAGTTACCCTTTAGGGGGCCCCGGGGAGCTGTTTTTT	CASSYPLGGPGELFF
TRBD2	TRBV29-1	13	TRBJ2-7	once	TGCAGCGTGGCCGGGGGGGGATTTAGCGAGCAGTACTTC	CSVAGGGFSEQYF
-	TRBV18	13	TRBJ1-5	-	TGTGCCAGCTCATCTCTCATGGGACAGCCCCAGCATTTT	CASSSLMGQPQHF
-	TRBV13	15	TRBJ2-3	-	TGTGCCAGCAGCTTCAACGGGGGCGACACAGATACGCAGTATTTT	CASSFNGGDTDTQYF
TRBD1	TRBV7-7	12	TRBJ1-5	-	TGTGCCCCCGGACAGGGTAAGAGGCCCCAGCATTTT	CAPGQGKRPQHF
-	TRBV6-1	15	TRBJ1-1	-	TGTGCCAGCAGTGAAGATCAGGTCGAGAACACTGAAGCTTTCTTT	CASSEDQVENTEAFF
TRBD2	TRBV9	15	TRBJ2-7	-	TGTGCCAGCAGCCACGGGACTAGCGGACCCTACGAGCAGTACTTC	CASSHGTSGPYEQYF
TRBD1	TRBV4-1	15	TRBJ1-5	-	TGCGCCAGCAGCCAAGAGAGGGGGCAGGTGCAGCCCCAGCATTTT	CASSQERGQVQPQHF
-	TRBV29-1	12	TRBJ1-2	-	TGCAGCGTTGTGGCGGACTACTATGGCTACACCTTC	CSVVADYYGYTF
TRBD1	TRBV28	11	TRBJ1-4	once	TGTGCCAGCAGTTGGGACAGGGTGCTGTTTTTT	CASSWDRVLFF
-	TRBV19	15	TRBJ1-1	-	TGTGCCAGTAGTGCGCTCCAACCCCCTAGCGCTGAAGCTTTCTTT	CASSALQPPSAEAFF